These 16 T cell receptor beta chains were sequenced from one sample in a study of patients and donors after allogeneic stem cell transplantation. TCRdb used MiXCR to reprocess the RT-PCR reads, holding one entry per CDR3 protein. The repertoire holds approximately 200,000 distinct CDR3 sequences, around two fifths seen once, with roughly 12% in the top ten. The sequencing sample was made of blood, either unsorted or a sorted T cell fraction (not recorded which). These receptors were collected from a human donor who was either an allogeneic HSCT recipient or a stem cell or donor lymphocyte infusion donor (not recorded which). It is not recorded whose cells these are; they may come from a transplant donor.

The chain joins TRBV30 to TRBJ2-3; 9 positions agree with TRBD1. V trimming: 5 bases; J trimming: 3 bases; junction bases outside the gene matches: 0. The CDR3 runs 12 residues. Per germline, CDR1 GTSNPN and CDR2 SVGIG (reference sequence). The CDR3 DNA sequence: TGTGCCTGGGGGACAGGGACAGATACGCAGTATTTT. It is translated as CAWGTGTDTQYF.

The rearrangement uses TRBV5-1 and TRBJ2-7, with D perhaps TRBD1 (5 bases). V lost 7 bases to trimming and J lost 3 bases, with 14 bases between them. CDR3 length: 13 residues. Germline assignment: CDR1 SGHRS and CDR2 YFSETQ. The CDR3 here is CASGTAQGYEQYF. The CDR3 DNA sequence: TGCGCCAGCGGCACCGCCCAGGGCTACGAGCAGTACTTC.

The chain recombines TRBV5-6 with TRBJ2-7; perhaps D is TRBD1 or TRBD2 (5 bases each). Germline lookup yields CDR1 SGHDT and CDR2 YYEEEE. This CDR3 region has 17 residues. V shed 0 bases and J shed 2 bases, with 18 bases lying between them. Here the CDR3 reads CASSLVEELWGPYEQYF. DNA for the CDR3: TGTGCCAGCAGCTTGGTTGAGGAATTATGGGGACCCTACGAGCAGTACTTC. The whole variable domain, remainder taken from reference TRBV5-6 and TRBJ2-7, is DAGVTQSPTHLIKTRGQQVTLRCSPKSGHDTVSWYQQALGQGPQFIFQYYEEEERQRGNFPDRFSGHQFPNYSSELNVNALLLGDSALYLCASSLVEELWGPYEQYFGPGTRLTVT.

The chain links TRBV11-2 to TRBJ2-1, with 9 nucleotides matching TRBD2. Trimming took 1 base from V and 2 from J; bases not matched to a gene: 18. This CDR3 has 21 residues. Germline V CDR1 and CDR2: SGHAT, FQNNGV. CDR3 nucleotides: TGTGCCAGCAGCTTAGGACGTGCTGTCGGCGGGGGGGTTTTCACCTACAATGAGCAGTTCTTC. Its protein product is CASSLGRAVGGGVFTYNEQFF.

This clonotype was observed a handful of times. The chain is built from TRBV12-3 or TRBV12-4 and TRBJ1-1; 7 nucleotides line up with TRBD1. This CDR3 has 14 residues. V trimming: 4 bases; J trimming: 2 bases; junction bases outside the gene matches: 4. Written as DNA, the CDR3 is TGTGCCAGCAGTTATCGACAGGGTAACACTGAAGCTTTCTTT. Translation gives CASSYRQGNTEAFF.

The chain couples TRBV5-1 to TRBJ2-7; no clear D gene. CDR3 length: 13 amino acids. V lost 2 bases and J 1 base, leaving 7 bases between the germline ends. In germline, CDR1 is SGHRS, CDR2 YFSETQ. This chain's CDR3 is CASSLSESYEQYF. The CDR3 nucleotides read TGCGCCAGCAGCTTAAGCGAATCCTACGAGCAGTACTTC.

J is TRBJ1-5 and V is TRBV7-2; D gene uncertain. The V gene's germline CDR1 is SGHTA and CDR2 FQGNSA. V lost 1 base and J lost 7, with 11 bases in between. This CDR3 is built from 14 residues. CDR3 amino acids: CASSLGVSRQPQHF. The CDR3 DNA reads as TGTGCCAGCAGCTTAGGGGTCTCTAGGCAGCCCCAGCATTTT.

This sequence joins TRBV5-6 and TRBJ1-2; no reliable D call. V was cut by 4 bases and J by 6 bases, with 7 bases left in between. Germline CDR1 and CDR2: SGHDT and YYEEEE. This CDR3 contains 11 residues. The CDR3 sequence: CASSRQNGYTF. In DNA form, the CDR3 reads TGTGCCAGCAGCCGCCAAAATGGCTACACCTTC.

V usage is TRBV7-8 and J usage is TRBJ1-6, with TRBD1 identical over 8 bases. CDR1 and CDR2 from the germline V gene are SGHVS and FQNEAQ. J was trimmed by 8 bases and V by 6 bases; bases with no gene match: 0. The CDR3 length is 12 residues. The CDR3 bases are TGTGCCAGCAGACAGGGGGATTCACCCCTCCACTTT. Translation gives CASRQGDSPLHF.

This clonotype was observed a few times. This sequence joins TRBV6-2 or TRBV6-3 and TRBJ1-2; the D gene is possibly TRBD1 (6 bases). The CDR3 runs 14 residues. Germline V gene lookup returns CDR1 MNHEY and CDR2 SVGEGT. Deletions cut 2 bases from V and 2 bases from J, with 9 bases between. In DNA form, the CDR3 reads TGTGCCAGCAGTTACGACAGGCCCAACTATGGCTACACCTTC. Its translation is CASSYDRPNYGYTF.

This clonotype appeared once. J is TRBJ2-7 and V is TRBV6-6; perhaps TRBD1 as D (7 bases). The CDR3 runs 16 residues. The germline V gene has CDR1 MNHNY and CDR2 SVGAGI (reference sequence). V lost 2 bases and J lost 2, with 16 bases in between. In DNA, the CDR3 is TGTGCCAGCAGTTACACGGGCGGGGACAGTACCTACGAGCAGTACTTC. It codes for CASSYTGGDSTYEQYF.

This clonotype has a handful of counts. The chain uses TRBV28 and TRBJ2-7; 10 nucleotides agree with TRBD1. The trim removed 5 bases at V and 2 bases at J, leaving 3 bases unmatched. This CDR3 comprises 14 residues. Germline CDR1 MDHEN, CDR2 SYDVKM. This chain's CDR3 is CASSGTGEPYEQYF. The CDR3 nucleotides are TGTGCCAGCAGTGGGACAGGGGAACCCTACGAGCAGTACTTC.

The chain combines TRBV27 with TRBJ2-7; a weak D match, TRBD1 (5 bases). CDR1 and CDR2 (germline): MNHEY, SMNVEV (reference sequence). The CDR3 contains 17 residues. V gave up 1 base and J gave up 3 bases, with 19 bases separating them. The CDR3 DNA reads as TGTGCCAGCAGTTTATTCCCCCGGACAAGTGGGGTCTACGAGCAGTACTTC. This encodes CASSLFPRTSGVYEQYF.

This clonotype was detected a few times. The V and J genes are TRBV28 and TRBJ1-5; 8 nucleotides match TRBD1. This CDR3 is built from 14 residues. From germline, CDR1 is MDHEN and CDR2 SYDVKM. V gave up 5 bases and J gave up 7 bases; unmatched junction bases: 7. The CDR3 DNA reads as TGTGCCAGCAGTCGTGCAGGGGGCAGGCAGCCCCAGCATTTT. Translated: CASSRAGGRQPQHF.

This chain links TRBV10-3 with TRBJ2-3, with 7 positions matching TRBD1. Germline V gene sequence: CDR1 ENHRY, CDR2 SYGVKD. The CDR3 length is 14 residues. Trimming at V came to 7 bases and at J to 0 bases, leaving 4 bases not matched to a gene. CDR3 sequence (DNA): TGTGCCATCATGACGGGACAGAGCACAGATACGCAGTATTTT. Protein: CAIMTGQSTDTQYF.

CDR3 residues: CASSKGGGIRVNTEAFF. As DNA, the CDR3 is TGTGCCAGCAGCAAAGGAGGAGGTATCAGAGTGAACACTGAAGCTTTCTTT. The rearrangement links TRBV21-1 to TRBJ1-1. TRBV21-1 is described as a pseudogene. The CDR3 length is 17 residues.